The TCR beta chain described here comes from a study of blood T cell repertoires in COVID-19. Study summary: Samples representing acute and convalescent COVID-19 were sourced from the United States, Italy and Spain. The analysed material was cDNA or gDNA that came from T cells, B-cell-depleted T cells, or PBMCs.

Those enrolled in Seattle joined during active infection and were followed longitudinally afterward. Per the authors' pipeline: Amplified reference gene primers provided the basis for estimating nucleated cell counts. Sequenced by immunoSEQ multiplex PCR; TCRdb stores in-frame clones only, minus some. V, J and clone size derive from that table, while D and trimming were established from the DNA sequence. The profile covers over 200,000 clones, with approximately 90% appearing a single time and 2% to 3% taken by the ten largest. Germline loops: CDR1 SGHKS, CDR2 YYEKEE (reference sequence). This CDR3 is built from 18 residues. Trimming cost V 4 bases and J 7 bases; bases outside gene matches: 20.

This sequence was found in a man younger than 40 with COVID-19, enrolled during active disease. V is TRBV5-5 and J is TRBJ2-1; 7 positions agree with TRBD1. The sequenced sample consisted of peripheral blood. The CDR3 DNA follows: TGTGCCAGCAGCCATGGGGGCTTGAGACAGGGAAACTGGAATGAGCAGTTCTTC. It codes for CASSHGGLRQGNWNEQFF.